The rows below give T cell receptor beta chains drawn from one sample of a study of early T cells in non-severe SARS-CoV-2 infection. TCRdb independently ran MiXCR on the 5' RACE reads; one entry per CDR3 protein. The data show approximately 67,000 distinct CDR3 sequences, less than 9.5% seen once. Source material: whole blood. The receptor set was obtained from an adult who was a healthcare worker with PCR-confirmed SARS-CoV-2 infection or an uninfected control (not recorded which). Both conserved end residues are part of each CDR3. Each record gives: J gene, V gene, D gene, clone size, CDR3 DNA, CDR3 protein. D genes are given only for firm matches. Clone size is stated in some rows and not others, as once, few, many or a class when expanded.

TRBJ2-7 TRBV29-1 NA NA TGCAGCGTCAACAGCGAACACTCCTACGAGCAGTACTTC CSVNSEHSYEQYF
TRBJ2-7 TRBV4-2 NA many TGTGCCAGCAGCCCCGGCCGTGGGGGCGAGCAGTACTTC CASSPGRGGEQYF
TRBJ2-2 TRBV12-3/TRBV12-4 NA many TGTGCCAGCAGCCCGGACCGTCCGGGCACCGGGGAGCTGTTTTTT CASSPDRPGTGELFF
TRBJ2-7 TRBV19 NA few TGTGCCAGTAGTACGACAGGTTCTTCCTACGAGCAGTACTTC CASSTTGSSYEQYF
TRBJ2-1 TRBV29-1 TRBD2 many TGCAGCGTTGGAGGGACTAGCGGAGATTACAATGAGCAGTTCTTC CSVGGTSGDYNEQFF
TRBJ1-1 TRBV6-5 NA NA TGTGCCAGCAGTACCGGACGGAAAGCTTTCTTT CASSTGRKAFF
TRBJ2-5 TRBV27 NA many TGTGCCAGCAGTTTATTAGCGCAAGAGACCCAGTACTTC CASSLLAQETQYF
TRBJ1-4 TRBV7-2 NA NA TGTGCCAGCAGCCAGGGCGCCTCTGAAAAACTGTTTTTT CASSQGASEKLFF
TRBJ2-7 TRBV4-2 NA many TGTGCCAGCAGCTACCATGACAGGCACTCCTACGAGCAGTACTTC CASSYHDRHSYEQYF
TRBJ2-1 TRBV7-9 NA few TGTGCCAGCAGCCTCTTTATTGCTACTAGCTACAATGAGCAGTTCTTC CASSLFIATSYNEQFF